These T cell receptor beta chains were read from a single sample in a study of identical twins. One entry per CDR3 protein results from TCRdb running MiXCR on the 5' RACE reads. This sample carries roughly 260,000 distinct CDR3 sequences, approximately 6.8% of them seen once, and the ten largest clones take about 5.6%. The sample was also linked to a second study, of yellow fever vaccine responses in identical twins.

The sample comprised CD8+ T cells sorted from blood. All receptors derive from a woman aged 18-29 years in good health. Each CDR3 is given without its conserved first and last residue. Fields, in order: V gene, CDR3 protein.

TRBV28 ASIGTGAYEQY
TRBV15 ATSTRFTETYEQY
TRBV12-3/TRBV12-4 ASSPGRETQY
TRBV7-8 ASSYRGRATGELF
TRBV28 ASSPPVRGDEQF
TRBV7-9 VSSLVGGGDYEQY
TRBV27 ASSLGRGQALYEQY
TRBV29-1 SVAYNTGKLGNTIY
TRBV28 ASSFERGGTDTQY
TRBV10-3 AISVKINYGYT
TRBV2 ASSGQGSSSYNEQF
TRBV7-9 ASSLPLADRGNEQF
TRBV29-1 SVDRDGTQY
TRBV25-1 ASSEVGNIQY
TRBV6-1 ASKETGRTGELF
TRBV29-1 SALTMGTGQGPSNYGYT
TRBV3-1 ASSQEVQEPRYEQY
TRBV7-3 ASSFRVGETQY
TRBV29-1 SVEEGADTQY
TRBV2 AFRRVTSSGEITDTQY
TRBV2 ASNRVSYNEQF
TRBV11-2 ASSLSPIAGGPEETQY